What follows are 25 T cell receptor beta chains derived from one specimen sequenced in a study of cytomegalovirus exposure and HLA in healthy donors. The PCR used 60 Vbeta and 13 Jbeta primers. Generated by immunoSEQ multiplex PCR, the TCRdb table keeps only in-frame clones and is missing some. The repertoire holds approximately 180,000 clones, over 70% seen once, with 2.2% in the top ten. The sequenced material came from PBMCs. The receptors come from a woman aged 25 to 39 in good health and CMV-seronegative.

Comment on this clone: Other DNA variants within this sample encode the same CDR3. The chain employs TRBV7-2 and TRBJ2-7; TRBD2 matches at 8 bases. The CDR3 covers 14 residues. Germline V CDR1 and CDR2: SGHTA, FQGNSA. The V and J ends lost 5 bases and 3 bases, in that order; junction bases with no gene match: 6. Here the CDR3 reads CASSLSGRGYEQYF. DNA for the CDR3: TGTGCCAGCAGCCTGAGCGGGAGAGGCTACGAGCAGTACTTC.

The J gene is TRBJ2-1, the V gene TRBV7-9, with D perhaps TRBD2 (5 bases). Deletions cut 7 bases from V and 0 bases from J, with 10 bases between. Per the germline V gene, CDR1 is SEHNR and CDR2 is FQNEAQ (reference sequence). CDR3 length: 14 amino acids. The CDR3 DNA follows: TGTGCCAGCATGGCGGGTTTCTCCTACAATGAGCAGTTCTTC. The encoded protein is CASMAGFSYNEQFF.

The J gene is TRBJ1-4, the V gene TRBV7-2; tentative D call: TRBD1 (5 bases). Germline loops: CDR1 SGHTA, CDR2 FQGNSA. V shed 3 bases and J shed 5 bases, with 13 bases lying between them. This CDR3 is 15 amino acids long. In nucleotides, the CDR3 is TGTGCCAGCAGCTTTTCCCGACAGCTCAATGAAAAACTGTTTTTT. This gives the protein CASSFSRQLNEKLFF. Full variable domain (missing parts from reference TRBV7-2 and TRBJ1-4): GAGVSQSPSNKVTEKGKDVELRCDPISGHTALYWYRQSLGQGLEFLIYFQGNSAPDKSGLPSDRFSAERTGGSVSTLTIQRTQQEDSAVYLCASSFSRQLNEKLFFGSGTQLSVL.

The rearrangement uses TRBV7-9 and TRBJ2-5; perhaps TRBD1 as D (6 bases). Germline V gene sequence: CDR1 SEHNR, CDR2 FQNEAQ (reference sequence). This CDR3 is 14 amino acids long. Trimming took off 6 bases at V and 2 bases at J, with 13 bases between the two ends. DNA for the CDR3: TGTGCCAGCAGTCAACAGGGTGGTCAAGAGACCCAGTACTTC. Amino acids: CASSQQGGQETQYF.

This clone was seen a single time. The same CDR3 also results from other DNA sequences found in this sample. This sequence joins TRBV27 and TRBJ2-3, with TRBD2 matching 12 bases. Trimming removed 5 bases from V and 1 base from J; junction bases left unmatched: 4. The length of the CDR3 is 16 residues. Germline V lookup: CDR1 MNHEY, CDR2 SMNVEV (reference sequence). In DNA, the CDR3 is TGTGCCAGCAGTCTCAGGACTAGCGGGGGCACAGATACGCAGTATTTT. Its protein is CASSLRTSGGTDTQYF.

V gene TRBV9 combines with J gene TRBJ2-7; the D gene is possibly TRBD2 (6 bases). From germline, CDR1 is SGDLS and CDR2 YYNGEE. The CDR3 sequence is 14 residues long. V lost 4 bases, J lost 0 bases, and 11 bases lay in between. This CDR3 reads CASSPTSFSYEQYF. The CDR3 DNA reads as TGTGCCAGCAGCCCCACTAGCTTCTCCTACGAGCAGTACTTC.

The sample holds one count of this clone. V gene TRBV27 combines with J gene TRBJ2-2; a weak D match, TRBD1 (6 bases). The CDR3 is 16 amino acids. Trimming removed 7 bases at V and 1 base at J, with 16 bases between. Germline CDR1 is MNHEY and CDR2 is SMNVEV (reference sequence). CDR3 sequence reads: CASKRAGQLNTGELFF. CDR3 in DNA: TGTGCCAGCAAAAGGGCTGGACAGCTGAACACCGGGGAGCTGTTTTTT.

This clone was seen more than once but under ten times. For the CDR3, the DNA is TGTGCCAGCAGTTCCTCCGGCGGCAGGACAAATCAGCCCCAGCATTTT. Amino acids: CASSSSGGRTNQPQHF. The V and J genes are TRBV6-5 and TRBJ1-5; a possible D gene is TRBD1 (5 bases). The germline V and J ends were trimmed by 4 bases and 4 bases, with 17 bases remaining between them. The CDR3 is 16 amino acids. Germline CDR1 is MNHEY and CDR2 is SVGAGI.

The chain has TRBV19 and TRBJ2-1; a weak D match, TRBD1 (6 bases). This CDR3 spans 11 amino acids. With 3 bases removed from V and 15 bases from J, the gap between germline ends came to 12 bases. Germline V gene lookup returns CDR1 LNHDA and CDR2 SQIVND (reference sequence). The CDR3: CASSIDKGVFF. CDR3 nucleotide sequence: TGTGCCAGTAGTATTGACAAGGGGGTGTTCTTC.

The rearrangement uses TRBV28 and TRBJ1-5, with a tentative D call TRBD1 (5 bases). Trimming shortened V by 3 bases and J by 3 bases, and 24 bases separated the two germline ends. In germline, CDR1 is MDHEN, CDR2 SYDVKM. The length of the CDR3 is 19 residues. DNA of the CDR3: TGTGCCAGCAGTTTCTTTCGAATAAAGGGGTCGCACAACAATCAGCCCCAGCATTTT. Translation: CASSFFRIKGSHNNQPQHF.

The chain links TRBV6-5 to TRBJ1-2, with D possibly being TRBD1 (5 bases). The V gene lost 0 bases and the J gene lost 4 bases, with 9 bases spanning the gap. The CDR3 sequence is 14 residues long. Germline CDR1 reads MNHEY; CDR2 reads SVGAGI. The CDR3 region is CASSYSDSSYGYTF. Here the CDR3 DNA reads TGTGCCAGCAGTTACTCCGACAGCTCCTATGGCTACACCTTC.

This clone was detected only once. V gene TRBV5-1 combines with J gene TRBJ1-1, with 10 positions matching TRBD1. The junction had 6 bases not matched to a gene; V was cut back by 2 bases and J by 8 bases. The V gene's germline CDR1 is SGHRS and CDR2 YFSETQ. The CDR3 consists of 14 residues. The CDR3 here is CASSLPGTGAEAFF. DNA for the CDR3: TGCGCCAGCAGCTTACCCGGGACAGGGGCCGAAGCTTTCTTT.

This clone was detected only a few times. The CDR3 reads CASSSLLAGVSTDTQYF. Here the CDR3 DNA reads TGTGCCAGCAGCTCACTACTAGCGGGGGTTAGCACAGATACGCAGTATTTT. The chain recombines TRBV7-3 with TRBJ2-3, with TRBD2 identical over 11 bases. The germline V gene has CDR1 SGHTA and CDR2 FQGTGA. This CDR3 has 17 amino acids. With 4 bases clipped from V and 0 bases from J, the junction kept 6 bases outside the gene matches.

This chain links TRBV28 with TRBJ2-7; D remains ambiguous. This CDR3 contains 13 residues. V shed 7 bases and J shed 2 bases, with 12 bases lying between them. From germline, CDR1 is MDHEN and CDR2 SYDVKM. The CDR3 protein is CASNSGGPYEQYF. CDR3 in DNA: TGTGCCAGCAACTCCGGTGGGCCCTACGAGCAGTACTTC.

This clone was observed a few times. The chain couples TRBV19 to TRBJ2-2, with TRBD2 matching 9 bases. The junction had 11 bases not matched to a gene; V was cut back by 6 bases and J by 0 bases. The germline gives CDR1 LNHDA, CDR2 SQIVND (reference sequence). CDR3 size: 18 residues. Here the CDR3 reads CASRGFAGGKSNTGELFF. CDR3 in DNA: TGTGCCAGTAGGGGGTTCGCGGGAGGGAAATCGAACACCGGGGAGCTGTTTTTT.

This sequence joins TRBV19 and TRBJ2-5; a weak D match, TRBD1 (5 bases). The tail of the sequence fits TRBJ2-7 better, so the J call may be wrong. This CDR3 has 15 amino acids. Germline CDR1 reads LNHDA; CDR2 reads SQIVND (reference sequence). In DNA form, the CDR3 reads TGTGCCAGTAGTATTGAGAAGGGGCGCTCCTACGAGCAGTACTTC. The encoded protein is CASSIEKGRSYEQYF.

The table lists this clone with a few counts. The rearrangement uses TRBV28 and TRBJ1-2; D gene ambiguous. The CDR3 has 13 amino acids. V shed 8 bases and J shed 0 bases, with 10 bases lying between them. CDR1 is MDHEN, CDR2 SYDVKM, per germline. The CDR3 loop is CASENSSNYGYTF. In nucleotides, the CDR3 is TGTGCCAGCGAAAACAGCTCTAACTATGGCTACACCTTC.

This clone is a singleton in its sample. The rearrangement links TRBV18 to TRBJ2-6; 11 bases agree with TRBD1. Germline V gene sequence: CDR1 KGHSH, CDR2 LQKENI. Unmatched junction bases numbered 4, after V lost 3 bases and J lost 0 bases. The CDR3 runs to 18 residues. Here the CDR3 reads CASSPAGTGGSGANVLTF. The CDR3 coding sequence is TGTGCCAGCTCACCCGCAGGGACAGGGGGCTCTGGGGCCAACGTCCTGACTTTC.

The chain employs TRBV7-2 and TRBJ2-7; 7 bases match TRBD2. V trimming: 5 bases; J trimming: 5 bases; junction bases outside the gene matches: 6. The germline V gene has CDR1 SGHTA and CDR2 FQGNSA. The CDR3 spans 13 residues. CDR3 DNA sequence: TGTGCCAGCAGCGCTCCTAGCGGCCACGAGCAGTACTTC. This encodes CASSAPSGHEQYF.

The chain recombines TRBV18 with TRBJ2-5, with 7 bases lining up with TRBD1. CDR3 length: 16 residues. The V and J ends lost 6 bases and 5 bases, in that order; junction bases with no gene match: 15. Per germline, CDR1 KGHSH and CDR2 LQKENI. The CDR3 DNA reads TGTGCCAGCTCCCGATCGACAGGGCGGCTAGGGGAGACCCAGTACTTC. This sequence encodes CASSRSTGRLGETQYF. Based on the CDR3 plus reference TRBV18 and TRBJ2-5, the full variable domain is NAGVMQNPRHLVRRRGQEARLRCSPMKGHSHVYWYRQLPEEGLKFMVYLQKENIIDESGMPKERFSAEFPKEGPSILRIQQVVRGDSAAYFCASSRSTGRLGETQYFGPGTRLLVL.

The chain links TRBV11-2 to TRBJ2-2; no clear D gene. The V and J ends lost 0 bases and 1 base respectively, with 3 bases between them. This CDR3 has 14 amino acids. CDR1 SGHAT and CDR2 FQNNGV come from the germline V gene. CDR3 nucleotides: TGTGCCAGCAGCTTAGACAGGAACACCGGGGAGCTGTTTTTT. It is translated as CASSLDRNTGELFF.

This chain connects TRBV9 to TRBJ1-4; D is unresolved. Germline V gene lookup returns CDR1 SGDLS and CDR2 YYNGEE. Trimming stripped 0 bases from V and 7 bases from J, with 10 bases between. This CDR3 is 14 amino acids long. CDR3 loop: CASSVGQVAEKLFF. For the CDR3, the DNA is TGTGCCAGCAGCGTAGGCCAGGTGGCTGAAAAACTGTTTTTT.

In the case of this clone: Sequence at one end of the junction differs from germline and may be a read error. This chain links TRBV7-9 with TRBJ2-5, with TRBD1 identical over 8 bases. The germline gives CDR1 SEHNR, CDR2 FQNEAQ (reference sequence). CDR3 length: 15 residues. For the CDR3, the DNA is TGTTCCAGCAGCCCGCACCAGACAGGGGAAGAGACCCAGTACTTC. Translation gives CSSSPHQTGEETQYF.

This clone appeared once. The CDR3 DNA reads as TGCGCCAGCAACCATGGGGCTAGCGATTCCGGGGAGCTGTTTTTT. It encodes CASNHGASDSGELFF. This chain connects TRBV5-1 to TRBJ2-2; D perhaps matches TRBD2 (6 bases). This CDR3 region has 15 residues. Germline values: CDR1 SGHRS, CDR2 YFSETQ. V was clipped by 6 bases and J by 6 bases, with 18 bases between them.

The chain recombines TRBV27 with TRBJ2-3, with TRBD1 as a possible D gene (6 bases). The germline V gene has CDR1 MNHEY and CDR2 SMNVEV (reference sequence). The V and J ends lost 5 bases and 0 bases respectively, with 9 bases between them. The CDR3 contains 14 residues. CDR3: CASSGTTSTDTQYF. The CDR3 coding sequence is TGTGCCAGCAGTGGGACAACTAGCACAGATACGCAGTATTTT.